This entry lists 30 T cell receptor beta chains sequenced from one sample in a study of shared clonotypes between healthy human individuals. Sequencing used immunoSEQ multiplex PCR; TCRdb keeps in-frame clones, though not all of them. The top ten clones hold roughly 0.36% of a sample with around 2.5 million clones, 93% of them seen once. The specimen sequenced was naive CD4+ T cells from PBMCs. Sample subset: CD45RA+ positively selected. All receptors come from a man aged 18 to 30 in good health. Some clones in this sample may be carry-over from other donors' samples.

The chain joins TRBV5-1 to TRBJ2-2; 8 bases are a match to TRBD1. Germline loops: CDR1 SGHRS, CDR2 YFSETQ. Losses at the gene ends were 4 bases for V and 7 bases for J; bases not matched to a gene: 6. The CDR3 is 14 residues long. Here the CDR3 DNA reads TGCGCCAGCAGCCCAGGGGGCGCGGGCGGGGAGCTGTTTTTT. It specifies CASSPGGAGGELFF.

The rearrangement joins TRBV27 to TRBJ2-3; no firm D call. The CDR3 sequence is 14 residues long. Trimming took off 3 bases at V and 4 bases at J, with 11 bases between the two ends. From germline, CDR1 is MNHEY and CDR2 SMNVEV (reference sequence). In nucleotides, the CDR3 is TGTGCCAGCAGTTTCTTCCGATTCGCAGATACGCAGTATTTT. It translates to CASSFFRFADTQYF.

This chain joins TRBV19 and TRBJ1-1, with unresolved D. Between the trimmed V and J ends, which lost 1 base and 4 bases, there was a span of 13 bases. The CDR3 has 15 residues. The germline V gene encodes CDR1 LNHDA and CDR2 SQIVND (reference sequence). DNA of the CDR3: TGTGCCAGTAGTATAGGGGAGGGAAGGAGCACTGAAGCTTTCTTT. Translation: CASSIGEGRSTEAFF.

The CDR3 DNA reads as TGTGCCAGCAGCCCACAGGGTGGAGGGGCTGGAAACACCATATATTTT. Translated, it gives CASSPQGGGAGNTIYF. This chain joins TRBV7-6 and TRBJ1-3, with a weak D call TRBD1 (6 bases). The CDR3 has 16 amino acids. Deletions cut 5 bases from V and 2 bases from J, with 16 bases between. CDR1 and CDR2 from the germline V gene are SGHVS and FNYEAQ.

The rearrangement uses TRBV11-2 and TRBJ2-3; possible D gene TRBD2, 6 bases. V gave up 6 bases and J gave up 0 bases, with 10 bases separating them. Germline V gene lookup returns CDR1 SGHAT and CDR2 FQNNGV. This CDR3 is built from 14 residues. For the CDR3, the DNA is TGTGCCAGCAGTCAGGGACTCAGCACAGATACGCAGTATTTT. It translates to CASSQGLSTDTQYF.

The chain couples TRBV5-1 to TRBJ2-4, with D perhaps TRBD1 (6 bases). The CDR3 spans 14 residues. V dropped 4 bases and J dropped 2 bases, with 10 bases sitting between them. Per the germline V gene, CDR1 is SGHRS and CDR2 is YFSETQ. As DNA, the CDR3 is TGCGCCAGCAGCCCCAGGGGCCCCAAAAACATTCAGTACTTC. Translation gives CASSPRGPKNIQYF.

CDR3 protein: CASSPGGTGEKLFF. For the CDR3, the DNA is TGTGCCAGCTCACCAGGGGGGACCGGGGAAAAACTGTTTTTT. V and J are TRBV18 and TRBJ1-4; perhaps TRBD1 as D (5 bases). The CDR3 is 14 residues long. Per the germline V gene, CDR1 is KGHSH and CDR2 is LQKENI. Trimming pared 2 bases from V and 8 bases from J, leaving 12 bases between.

The chain joins TRBV15 to TRBJ2-4, with 8 bases lining up with TRBD1. The CDR3 has 13 amino acids. The germline V gene encodes CDR1 LNHNV and CDR2 YYDKDF (reference sequence). The J segment lost 5 bases and the V segment lost 5 bases, leaving 2 bases of the junction unmatched. The CDR3 DNA follows: TGTGCCACCAGCGGACAGGGAGAAAACATTCAGTACTTC. Translation: CATSGQGENIQYF.

For this clone: Other DNA sequences in the sample encode the same CDR3. The rearrangement links TRBV11-2 to TRBJ1-1, with D possibly being TRBD1 (5 bases). The V end lost 3 bases, the J end lost 3 bases, and 11 bases lay between the germline ends. CDR1 is SGHAT, CDR2 FQNNGV, per germline. The CDR3 loop spans 14 amino acids. In DNA form, the CDR3 reads TGTGCCAGCAGCTTGGTTTTGGGGGACACTGAAGCTTTCTTT. Translating gives CASSLVLGDTEAFF.

This chain joins TRBV28 and TRBJ2-7; no definite D call. The V end was cut by 7 bases, the J end by 2 bases, with 12 bases between. CDR1 and CDR2 from the germline V gene are MDHEN and SYDVKM. The CDR3 sequence is 13 residues long. CDR3 sequence (DNA): TGTGCCAGCACCTCAGCAGCCACCTACGAGCAGTACTTC. This translates into CASTSAATYEQYF. Based on the CDR3 plus reference TRBV28 and TRBJ2-7, the full variable domain is DVKVTQSSRYLVKRTGEKVFLECVQDMDHENMFWYRQDPGLGLRLIYFSYDVKMKEKGDIPEGYSVSREKKERFSLILESASTNQTSMYLCASTSAATYEQYFGPGTRLTVT.

In DNA, the CDR3 is TGTGCCAGCAGTTACTCGTGGGGGGCTGATGAAAAACTGTTTTTT. This encodes CASSYSWGADEKLFF. The chain recombines TRBV6-5 with TRBJ1-4; the D gene is possibly TRBD1 (6 bases). Per the germline V gene, CDR1 is MNHEY and CDR2 is SVGAGI. Deletions cut 0 bases from V and 6 bases from J, with 11 bases between. There are 15 residues in the CDR3.

The chain couples TRBV7-3 to TRBJ2-7; TRBD1 matches 7 bases. The CDR3 length is 15 residues. Germline V gene data show CDR1 as SGHTA and CDR2 as FQGTGA. The junction had 7 bases not matched to a gene; V was cut back by 1 base and J by 4 bases. The CDR3 nucleotides read TGTGCCAGCAGCTTAATTGCAGGGGGATCGTACGAGCAGTACTTC. This translates into CASSLIAGGSYEQYF.

The rearrangement links TRBV2 to TRBJ2-1; TRBD1 matches at 9 bases. After removal of 8 bases from V and 7 bases from J, the junction contained 9 bases not matched to a gene. The germline V gene has CDR1 SNHLY and CDR2 FYNNEI. The length of the CDR3 is 14 residues. The CDR3 nucleotides are TGTGCCAGCGCCCAGAGGGACAGGGCGAATGAGCAGTTCTTC. Protein sequence: CASAQRDRANEQFF.

The chain combines TRBV27 with TRBJ2-5; 8 bases fit TRBD1. Germline-derived CDR1 and CDR2 are MNHEY and SMNVEV (reference sequence). The V segment lost 6 bases and the J segment 5 bases; nucleotides outside the gene matches: 8. The CDR3 has 14 amino acids. CDR3 loop: CASSPQGVSETQYF. DNA of the CDR3: TGTGCCAGCAGCCCACAGGGGGTTTCGGAGACCCAGTACTTC.

The J gene is TRBJ1-4, the V gene TRBV5-5, with D possibly being TRBD1 (5 bases). Germline lookup yields CDR1 SGHKS and CDR2 YYEKEE (reference sequence). The CDR3 has 18 amino acids. V shed 2 bases and J shed 7 bases, with 24 bases lying between them. In DNA form, the CDR3 reads TGTGCCAGCAGCTTTAGGTCAATTCGGACATCTGGTCCTGAAAAACTGTTTTTT. Amino acid sequence: CASSFRSIRTSGPEKLFF.

The chain employs TRBV7-8 and TRBJ2-7, with TRBD2 identical over 12 bases. V dropped 5 bases and J dropped 4; count of bases not matched to a gene: 6. This CDR3 comprises 15 residues. The germline CDR1 and CDR2 sequences are SGHVS and FQNEAQ. In nucleotides, the CDR3 is TGTGCCAGCAGCCAGAGACTAGCGGGAGCTTACGAGCAGTACTTC. Residues: CASSQRLAGAYEQYF.

The J gene is TRBJ2-6, the V gene TRBV9; 12 nucleotides match TRBD1. This CDR3 comprises 17 residues. The V and J ends lost 6 bases and 3 bases, in that order; junction bases with no gene match: 7. CDR1 is SGDLS and CDR2 is YYNGEE in the germline V gene. The CDR3, as DNA: TGTGCCAGCAACCGGGGACAGGGGGCTATTGGGGCCAACGTCCTGACTTTC. Translation gives CASNRGQGAIGANVLTF.

The CDR3 DNA is TGTGCCAGCACCGGGACGGAAATCTTGGAGACCCAGTACTTC. Translation gives CASTGTEILETQYF. V usage is TRBV28 and J usage is TRBJ2-5, with D possibly called TRBD1 or TRBD2 (5 bases each). Trimming removed 7 bases from V and 5 bases from J, with 17 bases in between. The CDR3 covers 14 residues. Germline V CDR1 and CDR2: MDHEN, SYDVKM.

For this clone: Other nucleotide sequences from this sample produce the same CDR3. In DNA form, the CDR3 reads TGTGCCAGCTCACCGGGACTTAGCACAGATACGCAGTATTTT. Residues: CASSPGLSTDTQYF. The chain carries TRBV18 and TRBJ2-3; D perhaps matches TRBD2 (6 bases). V was cut by 3 bases and J by 0 bases, with 7 bases left in between. The CDR3 runs to 14 residues. Germline V gives CDR1 KGHSH, CDR2 LQKENI.

This clone was picked up one time. The same CDR3 also results from other DNA sequences found in this sample. The rearrangement links TRBV6-1 to TRBJ1-3; D is ambiguous. Germline assignment: CDR1 MNHNS and CDR2 SASEGT. The ends were cut back, 3 bases at V and 4 bases at J, with 7 bases in the middle. The CDR3 sequence is 13 residues long. The CDR3 sequence is CASSESAGNTIYF. The CDR3 DNA reads as TGTGCCAGCAGTGAGTCGGCGGGAAACACCATATATTTT.

The count of this clone is one. V usage is TRBV27 and J usage is TRBJ2-7, with D possibly TRBD1 on 6 matching bases. The CDR3 is made up of 13 amino acids. V lost 2 bases to trimming and J lost 7 bases, with 12 bases between them. Germline lookup yields CDR1 MNHEY and CDR2 SMNVEV (reference sequence). DNA for the CDR3: TGTGCCAGCAGTTTAACCAGGGGCCGTGAGCAGTACTTC. It codes for CASSLTRGREQYF.

About this clone: The same CDR3 also results from other DNA sequences found in this sample. The chain employs TRBV28 and TRBJ2-1; 12 bases align to TRBD1. Germline V lookup: CDR1 MDHEN, CDR2 SYDVKM. The CDR3 runs 16 residues. With V trimmed by 4 bases and J by 7 bases, 8 bases remained unmatched. The CDR3: CASSSPGQGAGNEQFF. Written as DNA, the CDR3 is TGTGCCAGCAGTTCACCGGGACAGGGGGCAGGAAATGAGCAGTTCTTC.

This chain uses TRBV19 with TRBJ2-1; D is undetermined. The CDR3 runs to 14 residues. The V gene lost 8 bases and the J gene lost 0 bases, with 11 bases spanning the gap. CDR1 and CDR2 (germline): LNHDA, SQIVND (reference sequence). CDR3 region: CASGRIDSYNEQFF. The CDR3 region has the DNA TGTGCCAGTGGCCGGATTGACTCCTACAATGAGCAGTTCTTC.

The genes are TRBV19 and TRBJ1-2; D unresolved. The CDR3 has 16 amino acids. Germline-derived CDR1 and CDR2 are LNHDA and SQIVND (reference sequence). Trimming shortened V by 6 bases and J by 4 bases, and 21 bases separated the two germline ends. The CDR3 is CASSGRRGPGGYGYTF. The CDR3 nucleotides are TGTGCCAGTAGCGGCAGGAGAGGGCCTGGTGGCTATGGCTACACCTTC.

This sequence joins TRBV5-1 and TRBJ1-2; unclear D gene. This CDR3 has 15 residues. Germline-derived CDR1 and CDR2 are SGHRS and YFSETQ. Trimming cost V 4 bases and J 4 bases, with 17 bases left between them. In nucleotides, the CDR3 is TGCGCCAGCAGCCTGGAAACAGCTAAGGTCTATGGCTACACCTTC. The encoded protein is CASSLETAKVYGYTF.

In this sample, this clone turned up once. Other DNA sequences in the same sample also yield this CDR3. The chain combines TRBV28 with TRBJ1-5; 10 nucleotides align to TRBD1. Germline V lookup: CDR1 MDHEN, CDR2 SYDVKM. J gave up 5 bases and V 6 bases, and 4 bases lay outside the gene matches. The CDR3 runs to 14 residues. The CDR3 loop reads CASSPGQGDQPQHF. For the CDR3, the DNA is TGTGCCAGCAGCCCCGGACAGGGGGATCAGCCCCAGCATTTT.

The genes are TRBV15 and TRBJ2-2; 11 bases map to TRBD1. Unmatched junction bases numbered 2, after V lost 1 base and J lost 4 bases. Germline CDR1 is LNHNV and CDR2 is YYDKDF (reference sequence). CDR3 length: 16 amino acids. CDR3 region: CATSRGDRGFTGELFF. The CDR3 region has the DNA TGTGCCACCAGCAGAGGGGACAGGGGGTTCACCGGGGAGCTGTTTTTT. The full variable domain, its missing parts supplied by reference TRBV15 and TRBJ2-2, is DAMVIQNPRYQVTQFGKPVTLSCSQTLNHNVMYWYQQKSSQAPKLLFHYYDKDFNNEADTPDNFQSRRPNTSFCFLDIRSPGLGDTAMYLCATSRGDRGFTGELFFGEGSRLTVL.

The chain recombines TRBV25-1 with TRBJ2-5; tentative D call: TRBD1 (5 bases). The DNA end favors TRBJ2-7, so the J call may be wrong. Germline lookup yields CDR1 MGHDK and CDR2 SYGVNS. The CDR3 is made up of 15 amino acids. CDR3 sequence reads: CASSEWRQTVAEQYF. CDR3 DNA: TGTGCCAGCAGTGAATGGCGACAGACAGTGGCCGAGCAGTACTTC.

The chain joins TRBV28 to TRBJ2-1; 11 bases map to TRBD2. After removal of 6 bases from V and 7 bases from J, the junction contained 8 bases not matched to a gene. CDR1 MDHEN and CDR2 SYDVKM come from the germline V gene. This CDR3 has 15 residues. CDR3 in amino acids: CASRRGTSGRNEQFF. CDR3 bases: TGTGCCAGCAGACGCGGGACTAGCGGTCGGAATGAGCAGTTCTTC.

The V call is TRBV7-8, the J call TRBJ2-7, with D perhaps matching TRBD1 (5 bases). The V end lost 0 bases, the J end lost 4 bases, and 10 bases lay between the germline ends. The CDR3 loop spans 14 amino acids. From germline, CDR1 is SGHVS and CDR2 FQNEAQ. CDR3 loop: CASSLAGPIYEQYF. In DNA form, the CDR3 reads TGTGCCAGCAGCTTAGCGGGGCCGATATACGAGCAGTACTTC.